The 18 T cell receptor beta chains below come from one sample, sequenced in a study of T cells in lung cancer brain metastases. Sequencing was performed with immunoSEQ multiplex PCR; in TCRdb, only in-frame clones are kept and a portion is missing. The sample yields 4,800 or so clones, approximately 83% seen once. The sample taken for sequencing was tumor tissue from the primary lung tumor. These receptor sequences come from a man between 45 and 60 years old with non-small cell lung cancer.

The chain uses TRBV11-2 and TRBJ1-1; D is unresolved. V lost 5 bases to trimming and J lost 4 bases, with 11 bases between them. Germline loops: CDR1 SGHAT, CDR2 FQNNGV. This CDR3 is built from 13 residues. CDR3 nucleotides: TGTGCCAGCAGCCCCCAGCAGCGCACTGAAGCTTTCTTT. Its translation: CASSPQQRTEAFF.

CDR3 DNA sequence: TGTGCCAGCAGCTTAGGGGACAGTAGGGCCAATGAGCAGTTCTTC. This encodes CASSLGDSRANEQFF. The chain links TRBV7-8 to TRBJ2-1; the match to TRBD1 covers 7 bases. The J segment lost 6 bases and the V segment lost 1 base, leaving 6 bases of the junction unmatched. The germline CDR1 and CDR2 sequences are SGHVS and FQNEAQ. There are 15 residues in the CDR3.

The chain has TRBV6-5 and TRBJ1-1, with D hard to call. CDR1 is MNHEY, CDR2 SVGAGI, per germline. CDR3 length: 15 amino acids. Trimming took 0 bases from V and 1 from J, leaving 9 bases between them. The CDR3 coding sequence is TGTGCCAGCAGTTACTCCTTCTCGGGGAACACTGAAGCTTTCTTT. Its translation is CASSYSFSGNTEAFF.

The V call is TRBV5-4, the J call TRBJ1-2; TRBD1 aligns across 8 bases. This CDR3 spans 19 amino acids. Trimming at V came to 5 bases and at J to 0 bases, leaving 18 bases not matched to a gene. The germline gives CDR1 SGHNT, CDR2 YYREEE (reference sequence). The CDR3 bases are TGTGCCAGCAGTACAAGAACAGGGGGGCATTCATCAGCTAACTATGGCTACACCTTC. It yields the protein CASSTRTGGHSSANYGYTF.

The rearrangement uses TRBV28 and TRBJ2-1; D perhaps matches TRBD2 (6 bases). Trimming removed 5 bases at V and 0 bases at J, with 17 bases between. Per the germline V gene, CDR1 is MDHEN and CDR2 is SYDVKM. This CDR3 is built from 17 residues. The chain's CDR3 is CASSPNPGLSSYNEQFF. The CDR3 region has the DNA TGTGCCAGCAGTCCCAACCCGGGACTGAGCTCCTACAATGAGCAGTTCTTC.

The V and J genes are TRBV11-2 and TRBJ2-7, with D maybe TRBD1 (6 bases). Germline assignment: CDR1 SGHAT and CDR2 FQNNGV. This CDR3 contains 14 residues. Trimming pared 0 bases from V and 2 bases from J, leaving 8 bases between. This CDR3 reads CASSLDTGTYEQYF. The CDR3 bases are TGTGCCAGCAGCTTAGATACAGGGACCTACGAGCAGTACTTC.

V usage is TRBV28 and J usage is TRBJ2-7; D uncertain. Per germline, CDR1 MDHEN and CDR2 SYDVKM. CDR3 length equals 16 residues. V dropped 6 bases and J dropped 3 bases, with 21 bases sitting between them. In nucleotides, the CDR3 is TGTGCCAGCAGACCAACCCAACGGAACGGGTTCTACGAGCAGTACTTC. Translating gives CASRPTQRNGFYEQYF.

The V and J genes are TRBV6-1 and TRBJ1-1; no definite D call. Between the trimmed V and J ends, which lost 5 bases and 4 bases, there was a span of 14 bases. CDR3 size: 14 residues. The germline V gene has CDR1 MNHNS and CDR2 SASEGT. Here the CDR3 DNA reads TGTGCCAGCAGTACAAACTGGGGTAGCACTGAAGCTTTCTTT. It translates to CASSTNWGSTEAFF.

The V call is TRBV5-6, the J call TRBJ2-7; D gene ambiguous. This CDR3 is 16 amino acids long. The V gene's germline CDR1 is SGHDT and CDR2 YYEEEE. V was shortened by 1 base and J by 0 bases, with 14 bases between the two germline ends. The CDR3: CASSLFPTESSYEQYF. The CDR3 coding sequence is TGTGCCAGCAGCTTGTTCCCCACTGAGAGCTCCTACGAGCAGTACTTC.

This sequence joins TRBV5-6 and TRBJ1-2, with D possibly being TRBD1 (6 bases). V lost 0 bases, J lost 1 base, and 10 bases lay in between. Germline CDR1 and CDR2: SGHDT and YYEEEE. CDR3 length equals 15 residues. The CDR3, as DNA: TGTGCCAGCAGCTTGGGGACAGTCTTTAACTATGGCTACACCTTC. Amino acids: CASSLGTVFNYGYTF.

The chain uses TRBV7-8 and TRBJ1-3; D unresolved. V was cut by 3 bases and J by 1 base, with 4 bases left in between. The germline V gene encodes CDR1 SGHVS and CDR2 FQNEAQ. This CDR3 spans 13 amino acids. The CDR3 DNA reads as TGTGCCAGCAGCTTGGTATCTGGAAACACCATATATTTT. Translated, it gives CASSLVSGNTIYF.

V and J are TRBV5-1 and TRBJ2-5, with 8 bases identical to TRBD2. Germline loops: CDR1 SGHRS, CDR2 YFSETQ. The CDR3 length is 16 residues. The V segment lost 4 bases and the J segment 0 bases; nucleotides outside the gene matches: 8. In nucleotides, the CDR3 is TGCGCCAGCAGCCCGGACGGGGGGGGCTACCAAGAGACCCAGTACTTC. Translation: CASSPDGGGYQETQYF.

The CDR3 DNA sequence: TGCAGCGTTGAGGGCCAGGGATTCGGCTATGGCTACACCTTC. This translates into CSVEGQGFGYGYTF. The chain uses TRBV29-1 and TRBJ1-2, with D perhaps TRBD1 (5 bases). Trimming cost V 3 bases and J 4 bases, with 15 bases left between them. Germline V gene sequence: CDR1 SQVTM, CDR2 ANQGSEA. CDR3 length: 14 amino acids.

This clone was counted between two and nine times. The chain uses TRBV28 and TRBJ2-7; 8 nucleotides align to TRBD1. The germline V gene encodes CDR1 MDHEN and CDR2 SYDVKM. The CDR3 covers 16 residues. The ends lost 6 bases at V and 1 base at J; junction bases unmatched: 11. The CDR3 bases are TGTGCCAGCAGAGATTTTGACAGGGGCGCTTCCTACGAGCAGTACTTC. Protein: CASRDFDRGASYEQYF.

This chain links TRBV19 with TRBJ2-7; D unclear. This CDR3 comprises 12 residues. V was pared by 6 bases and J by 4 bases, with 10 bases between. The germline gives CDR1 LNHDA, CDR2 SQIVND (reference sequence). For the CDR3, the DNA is TGTGCCAGTAGCAACGGTCGGTACGAGCAGTACTTC. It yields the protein CASSNGRYEQYF.

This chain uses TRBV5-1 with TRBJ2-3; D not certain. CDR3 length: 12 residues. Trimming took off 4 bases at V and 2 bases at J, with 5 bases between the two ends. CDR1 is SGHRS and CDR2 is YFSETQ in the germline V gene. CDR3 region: CASSHNTDTQYF. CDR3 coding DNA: TGCGCCAGCAGCCACAACACAGATACGCAGTATTTT.

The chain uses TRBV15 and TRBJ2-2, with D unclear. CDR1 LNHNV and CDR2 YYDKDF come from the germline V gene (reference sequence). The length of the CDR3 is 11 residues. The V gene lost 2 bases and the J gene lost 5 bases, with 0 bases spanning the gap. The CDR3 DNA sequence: TGTGCCACCAGCAGAACCGGGGAGCTGTTTTTT. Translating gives CATSRTGELFF.

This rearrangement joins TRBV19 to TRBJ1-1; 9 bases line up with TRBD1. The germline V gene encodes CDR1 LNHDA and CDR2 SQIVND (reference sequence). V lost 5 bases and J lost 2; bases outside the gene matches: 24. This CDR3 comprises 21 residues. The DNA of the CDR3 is TGTGCCAGTAGTCCGCATCAATTTTTCGGGACAGGGTCGGTGGGCAACACTGAAGCTTTCTTT. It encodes CASSPHQFFGTGSVGNTEAFF.